This T cell receptor beta chain emerged from a study of blood T cell repertoires in COVID-19. This table comes from immunoSEQ multiplex PCR, and its TCRdb copy is limited to in-frame clones, with some not included. In the table there are about 120,000 clones, roughly 85% of which are singletons. The CDR3 runs to 14 residues. The germline V gene encodes CDR1 SGHVS and CDR2 FNYEAQ. Trimming took 5 bases from V and 5 from J, leaving 15 bases between them. The sample comprised peripheral blood. The origin of this receptor is a man of 80 years or more with acute or convalescent COVID-19. The V call is TRBV7-6, the J call TRBJ1-1, with no clear D. In DNA form, the CDR3 reads TGTGCCAGCAGCCCCTTCGGTTTACGGACTGAAGCTTTCTTT. Protein sequence: CASSPFGLRTEAFF.